A selection of T cell receptor beta chains follows, all from one sample in a study of spatial heterogeneity in lung cancer. From the 5' RACE reads, TCRdb called clonotypes with MiXCR, one entry per CDR3 protein. The table has about 25,000 distinct CDR3 sequences, 7% seen once; the top ten hold 13% to 15%. The input for sequencing was PBMCs, taken at surgery. All receptors come from a male donor with early-stage non-small cell lung cancer. Both conserved end residues are part of each CDR3. Fields, in order: clone size, J gene, V gene, D gene, CDR3 protein, CDR3 DNA. D genes are given only for firm matches. Clone size is shown for a subset of rows, as once, few, many or a class of expanded clone.

clone size: many; J gene: TRBJ2-4; V gene: TRBV5-1; D gene: -; CDR3 protein: CASSLGGLKDIQYF; CDR3 DNA: TGCGCCAGCAGCTTGGGCGGACTCAAAGACATTCAGTACTTC
clone size: few; J gene: TRBJ1-3; V gene: TRBV6-6; D gene: TRBD1; CDR3 protein: CASSYGQGGNTIYF; CDR3 DNA: TGTGCCAGCAGTTACGGACAGGGTGGAAACACCATATATTTT
clone size: few; J gene: TRBJ2-5; V gene: TRBV6-6; D gene: -; CDR3 protein: CASSFPGGASVETQYF; CDR3 DNA: TGTGCCAGCAGTTTCCCAGGGGGGGCATCTGTCGAGACCCAGTACTTC
clone size: few; J gene: TRBJ1-6; V gene: TRBV7-2; D gene: -; CDR3 protein: CASSPSQGTNSPLHF; CDR3 DNA: TGTGCCAGCAGCCCCTCCCAGGGAACGAATTCACCCCTCCACTTT
clone size: few; J gene: TRBJ2-3; V gene: TRBV4-2; D gene: TRBD2; CDR3 protein: CASSQDLRTSGYTDTQYF; CDR3 DNA: TGTGCCAGCAGCCAAGATCTGCGGACTAGCGGGTACACAGATACGCAGTATTTT
clone size: many; J gene: TRBJ1-2; V gene: TRBV7-2; D gene: -; CDR3 protein: CASSLAPDNYGYTF; CDR3 DNA: TGTGCCAGCAGCTTAGCGCCAGACAACTATGGCTACACCTTC
clone size: once; J gene: TRBJ2-3; V gene: TRBV20-1; D gene: -; CDR3 protein: CSASRSLQGQITDTQYF; CDR3 DNA: TGCAGTGCTAGTAGGTCGTTGCAGGGGCAGATCACAGATACGCAGTATTTT
clone size: many; J gene: TRBJ2-5; V gene: TRBV24-1; D gene: -; CDR3 protein: CATSDPSRGTQYF; CDR3 DNA: TGTGCCACCAGTGATCCTAGCCGCGGGACCCAGTACTTC
clone size: many; J gene: TRBJ1-5; V gene: TRBV20-1; D gene: -; CDR3 protein: CSARETAYSNQPQHF; CDR3 DNA: TGCAGTGCTAGGGAGACAGCTTATAGCAATCAGCCCCAGCATTTT
clone size: many; J gene: TRBJ2-7; V gene: TRBV20-1; D gene: TRBD2; CDR3 protein: CSARGLASYEQYF; CDR3 DNA: TGCAGTGCTAGGGGACTAGCCTCCTACGAGCAGTACTTC
clone size: many; J gene: TRBJ2-1; V gene: TRBV13; D gene: TRBD2; CDR3 protein: CASSFRTSGRRRSYNEQFF; CDR3 DNA: TGTGCCAGCAGCTTCCGGACTAGCGGGAGGAGGAGGTCCTACAATGAGCAGTTCTTC
clone size: many; J gene: TRBJ2-3; V gene: TRBV5-1; D gene: TRBD2; CDR3 protein: CASSSLAGGTDTQYF; CDR3 DNA: TGCGCCAGCAGCTCCCTAGCGGGGGGAACAGATACGCAGTATTTT
clone size: many; J gene: TRBJ2-7; V gene: TRBV28; D gene: TRBD1; CDR3 protein: CASRMLAGTVYEQYF; CDR3 DNA: TGTGCCAGCAGGATGCTAGCCGGGACAGTATACGAGCAGTACTTC
clone size: few; J gene: TRBJ2-7; V gene: TRBV6-6; D gene: TRBD2; CDR3 protein: CASSPRLAARSSYEQYF; CDR3 DNA: TGTGCCAGCAGTCCCCGACTAGCGGCGAGGAGCTCCTACGAGCAGTACTTC
clone size: many; J gene: TRBJ1-2; V gene: TRBV7-2; D gene: -; CDR3 protein: CASSQTGQGYTF; CDR3 DNA: TGTGCCAGCAGCCAAACAGGGCAAGGCTACACCTTC
clone size: many; J gene: TRBJ2-7; V gene: TRBV6-1; D gene: TRBD1; CDR3 protein: CASVRGGESDEQYF; CDR3 DNA: TGTGCCAGCGTGAGAGGGGGCGAATCGGACGAGCAGTACTTC
clone size: few; J gene: TRBJ1-1; V gene: TRBV20-1; D gene: TRBD1; CDR3 protein: CSASPRDRGVPNTEAFF; CDR3 DNA: TGCAGTGCTAGCCCCCGGGACAGGGGTGTCCCGAACACTGAAGCTTTCTTT
clone size: many; J gene: TRBJ2-1; V gene: TRBV4-1; D gene: -; CDR3 protein: CASSQDKQWGDEQFF; CDR3 DNA: TGCGCCAGCAGCCAAGATAAGCAATGGGGCGATGAGCAGTTCTTC
clone size: many; J gene: TRBJ2-1; V gene: TRBV20-1; D gene: TRBD2; CDR3 protein: CSAVLAGGQDEQFF; CDR3 DNA: TGCAGTGCTGTACTAGCGGGAGGGCAGGATGAGCAGTTCTTC
clone size: -; J gene: TRBJ2-3; V gene: TRBV7-3; D gene: TRBD2; CDR3 protein: CASSLITSSRLAGGGDTQYF; CDR3 DNA: TGTGCCAGCAGCTTAATAACGTCTAGTAGGCTAGCGGGAGGAGGGGATACGCAGTATTTT
clone size: many; J gene: TRBJ1-6; V gene: TRBV19; D gene: TRBD1; CDR3 protein: CASSGKLTGANSPLHF; CDR3 DNA: TGTGCCAGTAGTGGAAAGCTGACAGGGGCTAATTCACCCCTCCACTTT
clone size: few; J gene: TRBJ2-3; V gene: TRBV3-1; D gene: -; CDR3 protein: CASSQDERGTDTQYF; CDR3 DNA: TGTGCCAGCAGCCAAGATGAGAGGGGTACAGATACGCAGTATTTT
clone size: many; J gene: TRBJ1-3; V gene: TRBV28; D gene: -; CDR3 protein: CASSLGSLGNTIYF; CDR3 DNA: TGTGCCAGCAGTTTGGGGAGTCTCGGAAACACCATATATTTT
clone size: many; J gene: TRBJ1-1; V gene: TRBV6-4; D gene: -; CDR3 protein: CASSETGSNTEAFF; CDR3 DNA: TGTGCCAGCAGTGAGACAGGCTCGAACACTGAAGCTTTCTTT
clone size: many; J gene: TRBJ2-4; V gene: TRBV5-1; D gene: TRBD1; CDR3 protein: CASSYGQALSDIQYF; CDR3 DNA: TGCGCCAGCAGTTACGGACAGGCCCTTTCTGACATTCAGTACTTC
clone size: few; J gene: TRBJ1-1; V gene: TRBV3-1; D gene: -; CDR3 protein: CASSHEQRTEAFF; CDR3 DNA: TGTGCCAGCAGCCATGAACAGAGGACTGAAGCTTTCTTT
clone size: many; J gene: TRBJ2-1; V gene: TRBV20-1; D gene: TRBD1; CDR3 protein: CSVKTGRDYNEQFF; CDR3 DNA: TGCAGTGTCAAGACAGGGCGTGATTACAATGAGCAGTTCTTC